This entry lists 9 T cell receptor beta chains sequenced from one sample in a study of early T cells in non-severe SARS-CoV-2 infection. TCRdb re-derived calls from the 5' RACE reads in MiXCR, one entry per CDR3 protein. The table includes tens of thousands of distinct CDR3 sequences, around 6.1% detected once. The source was whole blood, collected at baseline. Receptor source: an adult who was a healthcare worker with PCR-confirmed SARS-CoV-2 infection or an uninfected control (not recorded which).

This clonotype appeared many times. The rearrangement links TRBV9 to TRBJ2-2; TRBD1 agrees at 10 bases. This CDR3 spans 16 amino acids. V trimming: 3 bases; J trimming: 5 bases; junction bases outside the gene matches: 7. Per germline, CDR1 SGDLS and CDR2 YYNGEE. The CDR3 nucleotides read TGTGCCAGCAGCGCCCGTCGGGACAGGGGTACCGGGGAGCTGTTTTTT. Protein: CASSARRDRGTGELFF.

This clonotype was recorded many times. The chain links TRBV6-4 to TRBJ1-3; the match to TRBD1 covers 7 bases. V shed 0 bases, J shed 0 bases, and the junction held 11 bases outside the gene matches. The CDR3 length is 19 residues. The germline V gene has CDR1 MRHNA and CDR2 SNTAGT. For the CDR3, the DNA is TGTGCCAGCAGTGACTCGACAGGGCACGACCTACACTCTGGAAACACCATATATTTT. Translating gives CASSDSTGHDLHSGNTIYF.

This clonotype was counted at least ten times. The genes are TRBV6-1 and TRBJ1-4; D ambiguous. The germline V gene has CDR1 MNHNS and CDR2 SASEGT. Trimming pared 0 bases from V and 5 bases from J, leaving 16 bases between. The CDR3 spans 17 residues. This CDR3 reads CASSEARSGRSNEKLFF. The DNA of the CDR3 is TGTGCCAGCAGTGAAGCAAGATCGGGGAGGAGCAATGAAAAACTGTTTTTT.

The sample holds a few counts of this clonotype. V is TRBV7-2 and J is TRBJ2-7; the match to TRBD1 covers 7 bases. This CDR3 comprises 14 residues. Germline values: CDR1 SGHTA, CDR2 FQGNSA. The V gene end was trimmed by 1 base and the J gene end by 6 bases; junction bases not matched to a gene: 6. CDR3 sequence (DNA): TGTGCCAGCAGCTTAGTGGGACAGACCCGCGAGCAGTACTTC. Encoded protein: CASSLVGQTREQYF.

The sample holds many counts of this clonotype. The V call is TRBV19, the J call TRBJ1-2; D uncertain. This CDR3 has 14 residues. Germline lookup yields CDR1 LNHDA and CDR2 SQIVND (reference sequence). V lost 3 bases, J lost 8 bases, and 16 bases lay in between. The CDR3 protein is CASSMIPPVLGYTF. CDR3 DNA: TGTGCCAGTAGTATGATACCGCCCGTGCTGGGCTACACCTTC.

The V and J genes are TRBV28 and TRBJ2-7, with a possible D match to TRBD1 (6 bases). Germline V gene data show CDR1 as MDHEN and CDR2 as SYDVKM. V was cut by 2 bases and J by 0 bases, with 17 bases left in between. The CDR3 contains 17 residues. In nucleotides, the CDR3 is TGTGCCAGCAGTTTAAATACTGACAGGCGGACCTCCTACGAGCAGTACTTC. As protein: CASSLNTDRRTSYEQYF.

The table lists this clonotype with many counts. This chain links TRBV9 with TRBJ1-3; tentative D call: TRBD1 (5 bases). Trimming pared 4 bases from V and 0 bases from J, leaving 14 bases between. Germline V gene sequence: CDR1 SGDLS, CDR2 YYNGEE. The CDR3 has 16 residues. Written as DNA, the CDR3 is TGTGCCAGCAGCCCCGCATACAGGAGCTCTGGAAACACCATATATTTT. It is translated as CASSPAYRSSGNTIYF. Full variable domain (remainder filled in from reference TRBV9 and TRBJ1-3): DSGVTQTPKHLITATGQRVTLRCSPRSGDLSVYWYQQSLDQGLQFLIQYYNGEERAKGNILERFSAQQFPDLHSELNLSSLELGDSALYFCASSPAYRSSGNTIYFGEGSWLTVV.

This clonotype came up many times. The chain recombines TRBV6-5 with TRBJ2-3, with 10 bases fitting TRBD2. J lost 2 bases, V lost 4 bases, and 3 bases had no gene match. The length of the CDR3 is 15 residues. Germline values: CDR1 MNHEY, CDR2 SVGAGI. CDR3 in amino acids: CASSFSGGATDTQYF. CDR3 DNA sequence: TGTGCCAGCAGTTTCAGCGGGGGGGCCACAGATACGCAGTATTTT.

This clonotype was recorded at least ten times. The chain couples TRBV6-6 to TRBJ1-5, with 8 bases aligning to TRBD1. Germline loops: CDR1 MNHNY, CDR2 SVGAGI (reference sequence). The trim removed 5 bases at V and 3 bases at J, leaving 3 bases unmatched. This CDR3 has 14 amino acids. The CDR3 region is CASSRTGNNQPQHF. As DNA, the CDR3 is TGTGCCAGCAGTCGGACAGGGAACAATCAGCCCCAGCATTTT.